Sequencing of this T cell receptor (beta chain) was carried out in a study of blood T cells in healthy people across ages. Overall study findings and caveats: Age brought a roughly linear fall in TCR beta diversity measured per million T cells.

Researchers isolated at least 7 million PBMCs per sample. V dropped 3 bases and J dropped 0; count of bases not matched to a gene: 6. Germline V lookup: CDR1 MNHEY, CDR2 SMNVEV (reference sequence). CDR3 length: 16 amino acids. Sample-barcoded 5' priming and a J-beta primer mix drove a second PCR of roughly 6 to 12 cycles. TCRdb processed the 5' RACE reads anew with MiXCR; each CDR3 protein has one entry. The table records hundreds of thousands of distinct CDR3 sequences, around 41% of them present only once. With respect to this clonotype: Its antigen is not known.

The rearrangement joins TRBV27 to TRBJ2-3, with 7 bases identical to TRBD2. The TCR comes from an elderly man in good health. Material: blood. CDR3 in amino acids: CASSFQRGVSTDTQYF. DNA of the CDR3: TGTGCCAGCAGTTTCCAGCGGGGCGTTAGCACAGATACGCAGTATTTT.